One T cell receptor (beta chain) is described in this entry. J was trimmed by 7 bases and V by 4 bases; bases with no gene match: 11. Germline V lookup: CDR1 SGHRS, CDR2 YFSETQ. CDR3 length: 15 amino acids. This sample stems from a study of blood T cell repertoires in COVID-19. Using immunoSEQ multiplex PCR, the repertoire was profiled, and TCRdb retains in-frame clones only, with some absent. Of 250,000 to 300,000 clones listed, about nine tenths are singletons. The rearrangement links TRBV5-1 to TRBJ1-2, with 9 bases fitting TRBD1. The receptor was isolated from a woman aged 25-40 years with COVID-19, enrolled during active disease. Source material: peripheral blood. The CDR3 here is CASSPRDRDGTGYTF. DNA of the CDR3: TGCGCCAGCAGCCCCCGGGACAGGGATGGGACTGGCTACACCTTC.